The 12 T cell receptor beta chains in this list originate from one sample, sequenced in a study of blood T cell repertoires in COVID-19. TCRdb's copy holds only in-frame clones and misses some; the assay was immunoSEQ multiplex PCR. This table has approximately 79,000 clones, 65% to 85% appearing once. Source material: peripheral blood. Source of these receptors: a man aged 50 to 60 with COVID-19, enrolled during active disease.

This clone was picked up a small number of times. The rearrangement links TRBV9 to TRBJ2-7; 10 nucleotides match TRBD2. Germline trimming cut 0 bases from V and 0 bases from J; bases unmatched to any gene: 3. From germline, CDR1 is SGDLS and CDR2 YYNGEE. This CDR3 spans 16 amino acids. The CDR3 sequence is CASSVAAGGPSYEQYF. The CDR3 DNA follows: TGTGCCAGCAGCGTAGCAGCGGGAGGGCCCTCCTACGAGCAGTACTTC.

The chain uses TRBV28 and TRBJ1-1; no definite D call. Germline-derived CDR1 and CDR2 are MDHEN and SYDVKM. Trimming shortened V by 3 bases and J by 1 base, and 18 bases separated the two germline ends. The CDR3 is made up of 17 amino acids. CDR3 coding DNA: TGTGCCAGCAGTTTTTGGGCAGAACTTCCCAAGAACACTGAAGCTTTCTTT. It codes for CASSFWAELPKNTEAFF.

This chain joins TRBV3-1 (or the pseudogene TRBV3-2) and TRBJ2-3; no definite D call. Germline V gives CDR1 LGHDT, CDR2 YNNKEL (reference sequence). The V gene lost 0 bases and the J gene lost 4 bases, with 11 bases spanning the gap. This CDR3 contains 15 residues. The CDR3 nucleotides are TGTGCCAGCAGCCAAGATCCCGGAGTAGCAGATACGCAGTATTTT. This encodes CASSQDPGVADTQYF.

The rearrangement links TRBV7-2 to TRBJ2-1; the match to TRBD2 covers 13 bases. V dropped 8 bases and J dropped 9; count of bases not matched to a gene: 19. This CDR3 is built from 18 residues. Germline loops: CDR1 SGHTA, CDR2 FQGNSA. CDR3 sequence: CASFRRGVRTSGSSEQFF. CDR3 sequence (DNA): TGTGCCAGCTTTCGAAGAGGGGTCCGGACTAGCGGGAGCAGTGAGCAGTTCTTC.

The J gene is TRBJ1-2, the V gene TRBV11-2; a weak D match, TRBD1 (5 bases). This CDR3 has 17 residues. Germline V CDR1 and CDR2: SGHAT, FQNNGV. Deletions cut 5 bases from V and 0 bases from J, with 19 bases between. CDR3 nucleotide sequence: TGTGCCAGCAGCGATTCCGGGACCGGGGAGGCTAACTATGGCTACACCTTC. This sequence encodes CASSDSGTGEANYGYTF.

DNA of the CDR3: TGTGCCAGCAGTGGGCTACTCGGGGCCCAGTACTTC. Its protein product is CASSGLLGAQYF. This chain connects TRBV28 to TRBJ2-5; perhaps TRBD2 as D (5 bases). Germline V gene data show CDR1 as MDHEN and CDR2 as SYDVKM. The V end was cut by 5 bases, the J end by 9 bases, with 13 bases between. This CDR3 is built from 12 residues.

V gene TRBV5-4 combines with J gene TRBJ1-6; D ambiguous. This CDR3 contains 14 residues. V lost 4 bases, J lost 8 bases, and 13 bases lay in between. Germline values: CDR1 SGHNT, CDR2 YYREEE (reference sequence). This CDR3 reads CASSLNPSDSPLHF. DNA for the CDR3: TGTGCCAGCAGCCTCAACCCATCGGATTCACCCCTCCACTTT.

V usage is TRBV7-9 and J usage is TRBJ2-1, with 8 bases that match TRBD2. Germline-derived CDR1 and CDR2 are SEHNR and FQNEAQ (reference sequence). V gave up 5 bases and J gave up 15 bases; unmatched junction bases: 6. The CDR3 spans 11 residues. The CDR3: CASSQGLVAFF. CDR3 DNA: TGTGCCAGCAGCCAGGGACTAGTTGCGTTCTTC.

This clone has more than one count but fewer than ten. This rearrangement joins TRBV15 to TRBJ2-3, with a possible D match to TRBD2 (6 bases). V was clipped by 5 bases and J by 4 bases, with 19 bases between them. The CDR3 covers 16 residues. Germline lookup yields CDR1 LNHNV and CDR2 YYDKDF (reference sequence). CDR3 residues: CATSPGGGGPADTQYF. CDR3 in DNA: TGTGCCACCAGCCCAGGTGGTGGAGGGCCGGCAGATACGCAGTATTTT.

This clone has more than one count but fewer than ten. This chain links TRBV27 with TRBJ1-6; 8 bases line up with TRBD1. In germline, CDR1 is MNHEY, CDR2 SMNVEV (reference sequence). V lost 3 bases to trimming and J lost 9 bases; unmatched junction nucleotides: 4. This CDR3 is 14 amino acids long. CDR3 bases: TGTGCCAGCAGTTTGACAGGGGCCAGTTCACCCCTCCACTTT. This codes for CASSLTGASSPLHF.

The chain employs TRBV2 and TRBJ1-1; perhaps TRBD1 as D (5 bases). V lost 4 bases, J lost 0 bases, and 9 bases lay in between. CDR3 size: 14 residues. The germline V gene has CDR1 SNHLY and CDR2 FYNNEI. CDR3 nucleotides: TGTGCCAGCAGTGCGAGACAGTTGAACACTGAAGCTTTCTTT. Its translation: CASSARQLNTEAFF.

The gene calls are TRBV12-2 and TRBJ2-1; the table's D gene call, TRBD2, was not cross checked with the DNA. TRBV12-2 corresponds to a pseudogene. The CDR3 is 16 amino acids. The CDR3 region has the DNA TGTGCAAGTCGCTTAGTAGGGACTAGCGGGAGAAATGAGCAGTTCTTC. This codes for CASRLVGTSGRNEQFF.